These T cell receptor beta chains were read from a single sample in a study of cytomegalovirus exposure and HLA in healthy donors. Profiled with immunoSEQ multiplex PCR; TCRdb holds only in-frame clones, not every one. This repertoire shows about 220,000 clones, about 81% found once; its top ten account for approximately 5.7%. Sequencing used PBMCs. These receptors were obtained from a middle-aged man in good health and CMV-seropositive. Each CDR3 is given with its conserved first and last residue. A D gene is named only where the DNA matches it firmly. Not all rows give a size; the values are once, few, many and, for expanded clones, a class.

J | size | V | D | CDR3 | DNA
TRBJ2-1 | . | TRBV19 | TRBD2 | CASSLAGLASEQFF | TGTGCCAGTAGTCTCGCGGGACTAGCCAGTGAGCAGTTCTTC
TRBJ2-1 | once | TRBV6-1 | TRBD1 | CASSEDETGAYNEQFF | TGTGCCAGCAGTGAAGATGAGACAGGGGCGTACAATGAGCAGTTCTTC
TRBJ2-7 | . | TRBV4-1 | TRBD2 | CASSPLAGNGRYEQYF | TGCGCCAGCAGCCCGCTAGCGGGAAACGGTCGCTACGAGCAGTACTTC
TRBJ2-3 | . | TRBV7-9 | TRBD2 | CASSSRTSASSTDTQYF | TGTGCCAGCAGCTCCAGGACTAGCGCTTCTAGCACAGATACGCAGTATTTT
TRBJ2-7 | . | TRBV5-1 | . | CASSTLTGGEQYF | TGCGCCAGCAGCACTTTAACAGGAGGGGAGCAGTACTTC
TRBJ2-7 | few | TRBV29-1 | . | CSVVSSALSSYEQYF | TGCAGCGTTGTCTCTAGCGCGTTGAGCTCCTACGAGCAGTACTTC
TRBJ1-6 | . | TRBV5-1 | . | CASSMQGSSYNSPLHF | TGCGCCAGCAGCATGCAGGGGAGCTCCTATAATTCACCCCTCCACTTT
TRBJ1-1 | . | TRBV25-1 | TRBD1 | CASSPPGGRNTEAFF | TGTGCCAGCAGTCCCCCAGGGGGCCGGAACACTGAAGCTTTCTTT
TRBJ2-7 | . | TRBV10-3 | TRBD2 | CAISEGLAGAYEQYF | TGTGCCATCAGTGAAGGGCTAGCGGGAGCCTACGAGCAGTACTTC
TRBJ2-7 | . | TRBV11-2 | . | CASSGGQPSYEQYF | TGTGCCAGCAGCGGGGGACAACCCTCCTACGAGCAGTACTTC
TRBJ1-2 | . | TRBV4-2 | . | CASSQAAGGYTF | TGTGCCAGCAGCCAAGCCGCGGGTGGCTACACCTTC
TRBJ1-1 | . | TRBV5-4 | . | CASSFGQSEAFF | TGTGCCAGCAGCTTTGGACAGTCTGAAGCTTTCTTT
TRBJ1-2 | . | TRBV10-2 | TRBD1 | CASRGQALNGYTF | TGCGCCAGCAGGGGACAGGCCCTCAATGGCTACACCTTC
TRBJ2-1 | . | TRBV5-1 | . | CASSLPDFNEQFF | TGCGCCAGCAGCCTTCCAGATTTCAATGAGCAGTTCTTC
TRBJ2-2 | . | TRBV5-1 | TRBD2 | CASSPGTSPNTGELFF | TGCGCCAGCAGCCCTGGGACTAGCCCGAACACCGGGGAGCTGTTTTTT
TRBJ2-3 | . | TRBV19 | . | CASSIGDTQYF | TGTGCCAGTAGTATCGGAGATACGCAGTATTTT
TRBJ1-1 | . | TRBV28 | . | CASIHSGANTEAFF | TGTGCCAGCATCCACAGCGGAGCGAACACTGAAGCTTTCTTT
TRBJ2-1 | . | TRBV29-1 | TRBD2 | CSFLTSGSPRSYNEQFF | TGCAGCTTCCTGACTAGCGGGAGTCCTCGATCCTACAATGAGCAGTTCTTC
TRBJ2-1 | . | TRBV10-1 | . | CASSVGQVSNEQFF | TGCGCCAGCAGTGTGGGGCAGGTTAGCAATGAGCAGTTCTTC
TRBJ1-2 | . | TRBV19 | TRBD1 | CASSRQGRDYGYTF | TGTGCCAGTAGTAGACAGGGGCGAGACTATGGCTACACCTTC
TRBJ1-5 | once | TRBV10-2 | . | CASSESDRNQPQHF | TGCGCCAGCAGTGAGAGTGACAGAAATCAGCCCCAGCATTTT
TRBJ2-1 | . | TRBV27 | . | CASSLQGAVVDNEQFF | TGTGCCAGCAGTTTACAAGGGGCCGTGGTAGACAATGAGCAGTTCTTC
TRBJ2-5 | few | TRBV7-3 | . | CASSLTGRGQTQYF | TGTGCCAGCAGCTTAACGGGCAGGGGCCAGACCCAGTACTTC
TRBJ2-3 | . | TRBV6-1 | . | CASSRADFADTQYF | TGTGCCAGCAGTAGGGCGGACTTCGCAGATACGCAGTATTTT
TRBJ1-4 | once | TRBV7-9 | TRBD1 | CASSWTGVEKLFF | TGTGCCAGCAGCTGGACAGGGGTTGAAAAACTGTTTTTT
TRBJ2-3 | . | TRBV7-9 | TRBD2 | CASSLALGGHVDTQYF | TGTGCCAGCAGCTTAGCGTTGGGAGGGCACGTAGATACGCAGTATTTT
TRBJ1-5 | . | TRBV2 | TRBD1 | CASSGDRGNQPQHF | TGTGCCAGCAGTGGGGACAGGGGGAATCAGCCCCAGCATTTT
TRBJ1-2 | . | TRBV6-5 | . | CASSYEGNYGYTF | TGTGCCAGCAGTTACGAGGGTAACTATGGCTACACCTTC
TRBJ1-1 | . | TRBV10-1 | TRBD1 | CASSESRTGFTEAFF | TGCGCCAGCAGTGAGTCGCGGACAGGGTTCACTGAAGCTTTCTTT